A selection of T cell receptor beta chains follows, all from one sample in a study of cytomegalovirus exposure and HLA in healthy donors. Assay: immunoSEQ multiplex PCR; the TCRdb copy retains only in-frame clones and omits some. Of about 220,000 clones listed, over 60% are singletons. The sample taken for sequencing was PBMCs. The receptors shown here come from a man aged 18 to 29 in good health and CMV-seronegative. Each CDR3 is given with its conserved first and last residue. D genes are given only for firm matches. Some rows have no size entry. The others give once, few or many, or a class for an expanded clone.

CAWSAVGDQPQHF	TGTGCCTGGAGCGCAGTGGGAGACCAGCCCCAGCATTTT	.	.	TRBV30	TRBJ1-5
CASSPVEVGQPQHF	TGTGCCAGCAGTCCCGTCGAGGTGGGTCAGCCCCAGCATTTT	.	few	TRBV28	TRBJ1-5
CASSEDGTGTEAFF	TGTGCCAGCAGCGAGGACGGTACAGGGACTGAAGCTTTCTTT	.	few	TRBV9	TRBJ1-1
CASSWEMNTEAFF	TGCGCCAGCAGCTGGGAGATGAACACTGAAGCTTTCTTT	.	.	TRBV5-1	TRBJ1-1
CASSQVKGANRAFF	TGCGCCAGCAGCCAAGTTAAAGGGGCCAACAGAGCTTTCTTT	.	.	TRBV4-1	TRBJ1-1
CASSEYNRLETQYF	TGTGCCAGCAGTGAATATAACAGGTTAGAGACCCAGTACTTC	.	.	TRBV25-1	TRBJ2-5
CASSELGLEEVHEQYF	TGTGCCAGCAGTGAGCTAGGACTAGAAGAGGTCCACGAGCAGTACTTC	TRBD2	.	TRBV6-1	TRBJ2-7
CSAKTGYEQYF	TGCAGTGCGAAGACAGGGTACGAGCAGTACTTC	TRBD1	.	TRBV20-1	TRBJ2-7
CASSIGTGGPHEQYF	TGTGCCAGTAGTATAGGCACAGGGGGCCCCCACGAGCAGTACTTC	TRBD1	.	TRBV19	TRBJ2-7
CASSLGGEGFYEQYF	TGTGCCAGCAGTTTAGGGGGAGAAGGGTTCTACGAGCAGTACTTC	.	.	TRBV13	TRBJ2-7
CASSLSSGSYNEQFF	TGTGCCAGCAGCTTGTCCAGCGGGTCTTACAATGAGCAGTTCTTC	.	.	TRBV5-4	TRBJ2-1
CASSGGAGGVREQYF	TGTGCCAGCAGCGGGGGGGCTGGAGGGGTACGCGAGCAGTACTTC	.	.	TRBV5-6	TRBJ2-7
CASSPSTGFEQYF	TGTGCCAGCAGCCCATCCACGGGTTTCGAGCAGTACTTC	.	few	TRBV11-3	TRBJ2-7
CASSEARGQPQHF	TGTGCCAGCAGTGAAGCGCGGGGTCAGCCCCAGCATTTT	.	.	TRBV6-1	TRBJ1-5
CASSPGQGVETQYF	TGTGCCAGCTCACCAGGACAGGGTGTAGAGACCCAGTACTTC	TRBD1	few	TRBV18	TRBJ2-5
CASSQRTGDGYTF	TGCGCCAGCAGCCAAAGGACAGGCGACGGCTACACCTTC	TRBD1	.	TRBV5-1	TRBJ1-2
CASSPGLAGETQYF	TGTGCCAGCAGCCCGGGACTAGCGGGGGAGACCCAGTACTTC	TRBD2	.	TRBV11-3	TRBJ2-5
CASSGTNSNQPQHF	TGTGCCAGCAGTGGGACAAATAGCAATCAGCCCCAGCATTTT	.	few	TRBV6-1	TRBJ1-5
CASSLSDRAVNSPLHF	TGCGCCAGCAGCTTGTCGGACAGAGCAGTTAATTCACCCCTCCACTTT	.	.	TRBV5-1	TRBJ1-6
CASSFTPRQGNYGYTF	TGTGCCAGCAGTTTCACCCCAAGACAGGGGAACTATGGCTACACCTTC	TRBD1	.	TRBV27	TRBJ1-2
CASSAGTASNEQFF	TGTGCCAGCAGCGCCGGGACAGCTAGCAATGAGCAGTTCTTC	TRBD1	.	TRBV6-1	TRBJ2-1
CASSPPGRQETQYF	TGTGCCAGCTCACCACCCGGTCGCCAAGAGACCCAGTACTTC	.	.	TRBV18	TRBJ2-5